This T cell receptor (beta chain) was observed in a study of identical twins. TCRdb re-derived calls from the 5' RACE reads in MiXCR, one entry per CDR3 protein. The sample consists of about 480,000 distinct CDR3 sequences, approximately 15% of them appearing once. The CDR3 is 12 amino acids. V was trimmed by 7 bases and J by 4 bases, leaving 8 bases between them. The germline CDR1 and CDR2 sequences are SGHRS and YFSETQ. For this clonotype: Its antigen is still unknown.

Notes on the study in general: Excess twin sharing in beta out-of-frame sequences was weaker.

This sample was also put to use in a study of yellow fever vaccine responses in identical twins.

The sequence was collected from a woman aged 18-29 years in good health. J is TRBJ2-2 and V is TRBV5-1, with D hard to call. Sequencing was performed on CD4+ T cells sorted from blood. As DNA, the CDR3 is TGCGCCAGCTCTGACTTCACCGGGGAGCTGTTTTTT. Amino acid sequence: CASSDFTGELFF.